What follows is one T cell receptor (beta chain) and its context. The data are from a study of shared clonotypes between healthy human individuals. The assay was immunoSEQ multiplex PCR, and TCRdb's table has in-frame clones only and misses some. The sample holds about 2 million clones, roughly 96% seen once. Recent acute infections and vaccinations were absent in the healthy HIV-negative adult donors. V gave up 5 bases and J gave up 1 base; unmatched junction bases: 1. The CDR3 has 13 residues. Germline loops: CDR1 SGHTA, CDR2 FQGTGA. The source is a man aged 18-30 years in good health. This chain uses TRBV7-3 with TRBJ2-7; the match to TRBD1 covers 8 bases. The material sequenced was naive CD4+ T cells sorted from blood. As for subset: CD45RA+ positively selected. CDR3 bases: TGTGCCAGCAGCCGGGACAGGTCCTACGAGCAGTACTTC. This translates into CASSRDRSYEQYF.